These 20 T cell receptor beta chains came from one sample sequenced in a study of tissue T cells after allogeneic stem cell transplantation. The protocol was immunoSEQ multiplex PCR, while the TCRdb copy is restricted to in-frame clones and leaves out a portion. The data hold under 6,000 clones, with 48% observed a single time. Stated time point: mouse harvest day 7 after allogeneic transplant. Each mouse received 10^7 T-cell-depleted marrow cells plus 10^6 splenic CD5+ T cells by tail vein. Input material: gut tissue. The receptors were sampled from a female BALB/c mouse given C57BL/6 T cells with graft-versus-host disease after an allogeneic hematopoietic cell transplant.

Regarding this clone: Germline and genes: mouse. The read terminates 1 residue before the CDR3 end, so the remaining end is supplied by the germline J gene. The chain carries TRBV24 and TRBJ2-3; D may be TRBD1 (5 bases). The CDR3 extends over 12 amino acids. V lost 6 bases and J 4 bases, leaving 8 bases between the germline ends. Germline V gene lookup returns CDR1 KGHTA and CDR2 FRNEEI. The CDR3 here is CASRRTTETLYF. CDR3 DNA, as far as it was read: TGTGCCAGCAGGCGGACAACAGAAACGCTGTAT.

As to this clone: Gene and germline names: mouse. The read ends 1 residue early relative to the CDR3; the germline J gene fills the gap. The chain couples TRBV23 to TRBJ1-2. This CDR3 region has 13 residues. In germline, CDR1 is KGHTA, CDR2 FQNQQP. The DNA read from the CDR3 is TGCTCCAGCAGGCCGGGGGCGAACTCCGACTACACC. This translates into CSSRPGANSDYT. In full, the CDR3 is CSSRPGANSDYTF.

Concerning this clone: Germline and genes: mouse. Read coverage stops 1 residue before the CDR3 terminus; the germline J gene supplies the remainder. V is TRBV26 and J is TRBJ2-7; unclear D gene. V lost 0 bases, J lost 0 bases, and 6 bases lay in between. The CDR3 consists of 14 residues. The germline V gene encodes CDR1 KGHPV and CDR2 FQNQEV (reference sequence). The part of the CDR3 DNA that was read is TGTGCCAGCAGTCTGTCAGGGAGCTCCTATGAACAGTAC. Its translation is CASSLSGSSYEQY. The entire CDR3 is CASSLSGSSYEQYF.

Points on this clone: Gene names are the mouse ones. The read terminates 1 residue ahead of where the CDR3 ends, so the germline J gene completes it. The chain uses TRBV1 and TRBJ2-3; 10 nucleotides align to TRBD2. This CDR3 region has 15 residues. V dropped 5 bases and J dropped 1; count of bases not matched to a gene: 3. Germline CDR1 reads NSQYPW; CDR2 reads LRSPGD (reference sequence). The DNA read from the CDR3 is TGCACCTGCAGTAACGACTGGGGGGGTGCAGAAACGCTGTAT. It specifies CTCSNDWGGAETLY. The entire CDR3 sequence reads CTCSNDWGGAETLYF.

This clone turned up a few times. Germline and genes here are mouse. Read coverage stops 1 residue before the CDR3 terminus; the germline J gene supplies the remainder. V and J are TRBV23 and TRBJ1-4; TRBD1, as called in the table, went unchecked against the DNA. Germline CDR1 KGHTA, CDR2 FQNQQP. The CDR3 has 15 amino acids. The CDR3 bases that were read are TGCTCCAGCAGTCAATCGCAGGGTACCAACGAAAGATTATTT. Translated, it gives CSSSQSQGTNERLF. From start to end, the CDR3 is CSSSQSQGTNERLFF.

A word on this clone: The gene names here belong to mouse. The CDR3 extends 1 residue past the end of the read, so its final part is completed from the germline J gene. V gene TRBV13-2 combines with J gene TRBJ2-5, with 9 positions matching TRBD1. The CDR3 covers 16 residues. V shed 4 bases and J 4 bases; nucleotides not matched to a gene: 10. Per germline, CDR1 NNHNN and CDR2 SYGAGS (reference sequence). The covered CDR3 bases are TGTGCCAGCGGTCGTCTTACAGGGGGCGAGAAAGACACCCAGTAC. This codes for CASGRLTGGEKDTQY. From start to end, the CDR3 is CASGRLTGGEKDTQYF.

To note about this clone: The genes and germline here are from mouse. The CDR3 is cut off 1 residue early in the read; its end comes from the germline J gene. V usage is TRBV3 and J usage is TRBJ2-4; TRBD2 might be the D (5 bases). V gave up 4 bases and J gave up 3 bases, with 8 bases separating them. Per germline, CDR1 SNHLY and CDR2 FYNGKV (reference sequence). This CDR3 contains 13 residues. The covered CDR3 bases are TGTGCCAGCAGCTCCTCTGGGCAAAACACCTTGTAC. Amino acid sequence: CASSSSGQNTLY. The whole CDR3 is CASSSSGQNTLYF.

A few counts support this clone. Gene names follow the mouse nomenclature. The CDR3 is cut off 1 residue early in the read; its end comes from the germline J gene. The rearrangement joins TRBV13-2 to TRBJ2-2, with 10 bases that match TRBD1. The CDR3 spans 15 residues. Per the germline V gene, CDR1 is NNHNN and CDR2 is SYGAGS (reference sequence). V shed 5 bases, J shed 4 bases, and the junction held 5 bases outside the gene matches. CDR3 DNA, as far as it was read: TGTGCCAGCGGCGACAGGGGGCAGGGCACCGGGCAGCTCTAC. Its protein product is CASGDRGQGTGQLY. The complete CDR3 reads CASGDRGQGTGQLYF.

This clone appeared a single time. Gene names and germline match the mouse. Coverage ceases 1 residue before the CDR3 finishes, and the germline J gene fills in the end. The gene calls are TRBV26 and TRBJ2-5; 7 bases line up with TRBD1. The length of the CDR3 is 12 residues. Trimming at V came to 4 bases and at J to 7 bases, leaving 2 bases not matched to a gene. Per germline, CDR1 KGHPV and CDR2 FQNQEV (reference sequence). Partial CDR3 DNA: TGTGCCAGCAGTCGACAGGGAAACACCCAGTAC. It specifies CASSRQGNTQY. In full, the CDR3 is CASSRQGNTQYF.

A remark on this clone: Gene names are mouse gene names. The CDR3 is cut off 1 residue early in the read; its end comes from the germline J gene. The rearrangement links TRBV16 to TRBJ1-1; 7 positions agree with TRBD1. J lost 0 bases, V lost 3 bases, and 1 base had no gene match. This CDR3 spans 14 amino acids. Per the germline V gene, CDR1 is SGHSA and CDR2 is FRNQAP. The CDR3 spells CASSFQGANTEVFF. The covered CDR3 bases are TGTGCAAGCAGCTTTCAGGGGGCAAACACAGAAGTCTTC.

This clone was observed a single time. The gene names here belong to mouse. From the germline J gene comes the end of the CDR3, since the read stops 1 residue before it. V is TRBV26 and J is TRBJ1-6; maybe TRBD1 (6 bases). TRBJ1-6 is marked as an open reading frame, function uncertain. The length of the CDR3 is 13 residues. V was shortened by 2 bases and J by 8 bases, with 7 bases between the two germline ends. The germline V gene encodes CDR1 KGHPV and CDR2 FQNQEV (reference sequence). CDR3 sequence: CASSLKGDSPLYF. CDR3 DNA, as far as it was read: TGTGCCAGCAGTCTGAAGGGGGATTCGCCCCTCTAC.

About this clone itself: Genes and germline come from the mouse. The read terminates 1 residue before the CDR3 end, so the remaining end is supplied by the germline J gene. This chain connects TRBV16 to TRBJ2-2; no definite D call. With 1 base removed from V and 1 base from J, the gap between germline ends came to 1 base. The CDR3 runs 13 residues. Germline-derived CDR1 and CDR2 are SGHSA and FRNQAP. The covered CDR3 bases are TGTGCAAGCAGCTTAGTAAACACCGGGCAGCTCTAC. This codes for CASSLVNTGQLY. The complete CDR3 protein is CASSLVNTGQLYF.

Worth noting for this clone: Mouse gene names and germline throughout. The observed sequence ends 1 residue before the CDR3 terminus, with the missing tail filled in from the germline J gene. The chain couples TRBV31 to TRBJ2-4, with TRBD1 matching 12 bases. Per germline, CDR1 GKSSPN and CDR2 SITVG. The CDR3 is made up of 16 amino acids. The V gene end was trimmed by 0 bases and the J gene end by 2 bases; junction bases not matched to a gene: 3. The CDR3 protein is CAWSLGTGGFQNTLYF. CDR3 DNA (partial): TGTGCCTGGAGTCTGGGGACAGGGGGCTTTCAAAACACCTTGTAC.

Worth noting for this clone: These gene names are mouse names. The CDR3 sequence is CASSGQGAYEQYF. The sequenced part of the CDR3 DNA is TGTGCCAGCAGCGGACAGGGGGCCTATGAACAGTAC. The gene calls are TRBV4 and TRBJ2-7; 10 positions match TRBD1. The CDR3 goes on 1 residue after the read ends, and that part is filled in from the germline J gene. Germline values: CDR1 LGHDT, CDR2 YNNKQL (reference sequence). With 5 bases clipped from V and 2 bases from J, the junction kept 0 bases outside the gene matches. The CDR3 extends over 13 amino acids.

This clone was recorded only once. Genes and germline are mouse. The CDR3 end is not reached by the read, which stops 1 residue before it; the germline J gene fills it in. This chain joins TRBV12-2 and TRBJ2-3; a possible D gene is TRBD1 (5 bases). The CDR3 covers 14 residues. Germline V lookup: CDR1 SGHLS, CDR2 HYDKME. Trimming left V 2 bases short and J 0 bases short, with 8 bases between. The DNA read from the CDR3 is TGTGCCAGCTCTCCCCAGGGAAGTGCAGAAACGCTGTAT. Its translation: CASSPQGSAETLY. The whole CDR3 sequence is CASSPQGSAETLYF.

Remarks on this clone: Gene and germline names: mouse. The CDR3 is cut off 1 residue early in the read; its end comes from the germline J gene. The chain joins TRBV5 to TRBJ2-7; the match to TRBD1 covers 7 bases. The CDR3 consists of 14 residues. Germline V gene sequence: CDR1 LGHNA, CDR2 YNLKQL (reference sequence). Trimming removed 4 bases from V and 0 bases from J; junction bases left unmatched: 3. The CDR3 protein is CASSLRDSSYEQYF. The CDR3 DNA, read in part, is TGTGCCAGCAGCCTCCGGGACAGCTCCTATGAACAGTAC.

This clone was picked up a small number of times. Germline and genes: mouse. This chain's CDR3 is CSSSQLGGYEQYF. The CDR3 bases that were read are TGCTCCAGCAGTCAACTGGGGGGGTATGAACAGTAC. The rearrangement uses TRBV23 and TRBJ2-7; TRBD2 reflects the table's D call only, with no check against the DNA. The CDR3 extends 1 residue past the end of the read, so its final part is completed from the germline J gene. Germline CDR1 and CDR2: KGHTA and FQNQQP. CDR3 length: 13 amino acids.

Points on this clone: These gene names are mouse names. Coverage ceases 1 residue before the CDR3 finishes, and the germline J gene fills in the end. V usage is TRBV3 and J usage is TRBJ2-2; TRBD1 might be the D (6 bases). The ends were cut back, 5 bases at V and 4 bases at J, with 8 bases in the middle. Germline V gene data show CDR1 as SNHLY and CDR2 as FYNGKV (reference sequence). This CDR3 has 13 amino acids. The CDR3 reads CASSVRGTGQLYF. The CDR3 bases that were read are TGTGCCAGCAGCGTCAGGGGCACCGGGCAGCTCTAC.

Regarding this clone: Gene names and germline match the mouse. The CDR3 end lies 1 residue beyond the end of the read and is filled in from the germline J gene. The chain has TRBV26 and TRBJ1-2; a weak D match, TRBD1 (6 bases). The CDR3 sequence is 13 residues long. The ends were cut back, 8 bases at V and 0 bases at J, with 10 bases in the middle. Germline V gene data show CDR1 as KGHPV and CDR2 as FQNQEV (reference sequence). CDR3: CASRDNSNSDYTF. CDR3 DNA (partial): TGTGCCAGCCGGGACAATTCAAACTCCGACTACACC.

Concerning this clone: The genes and germline here are from mouse. The read terminates 1 residue ahead of where the CDR3 ends, so the germline J gene completes it. J is TRBJ1-5 and V is TRBV1; D is unresolved. Trimming stripped 1 base from V and 6 bases from J, with 4 bases between. In germline, CDR1 is NSQYPW, CDR2 LRSPGD (reference sequence). The CDR3 spans 12 residues. CDR3 sequence: CTCSAASQAPLF. CDR3 DNA, as far as it was read: TGCACCTGCAGTGCAGCGTCCCAGGCTCCGCTT.